The present TCR beta chain was sequenced within a study of identical twins. Template switching introduced a universal primer site, and the cDNA bore unique molecular identifiers. TCRdb processed the 5' RACE reads anew with MiXCR; each CDR3 protein has one entry. The data contain a few hundred thousand distinct CDR3 sequences, roughly 8% of them singletons. The study, taken as a whole, reports: Models underpredicted monozygotic twin sharing of out-of-frame TCR alpha.

V gave up 2 bases and J gave up 10 bases, with 6 bases separating them. CDR3 length equals 12 residues. Germline V CDR1 and CDR2: SEHNR, FQNEAQ (reference sequence). The donors were all healthy and Caucasian. In regard to this clonotype: Its antigen is not identified.

These sequences were also reported in another study, on yellow fever vaccine responses in identical twins.

This TCR was recovered from a woman aged 18-29 years in good health. The specimen sequenced was CD8+ T cells sorted from blood. The rearrangement links TRBV7-9 to TRBJ1-6; no definite D call. As DNA, the CDR3 is TGTGCCAGCAGCTTATCTAACTCACCCCTCCACTTT. Amino acids: CASSLSNSPLHF.